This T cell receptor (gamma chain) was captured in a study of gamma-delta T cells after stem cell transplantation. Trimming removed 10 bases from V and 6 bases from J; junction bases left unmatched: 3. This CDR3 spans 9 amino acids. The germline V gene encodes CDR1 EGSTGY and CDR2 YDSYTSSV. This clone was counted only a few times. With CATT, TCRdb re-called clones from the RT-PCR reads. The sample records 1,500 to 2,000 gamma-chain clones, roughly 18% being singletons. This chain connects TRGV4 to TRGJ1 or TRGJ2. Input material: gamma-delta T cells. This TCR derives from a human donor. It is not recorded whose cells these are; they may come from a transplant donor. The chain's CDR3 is CATSYKKLF. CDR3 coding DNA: TGTGCCACGTCTTATAAGAAACTCTTT.